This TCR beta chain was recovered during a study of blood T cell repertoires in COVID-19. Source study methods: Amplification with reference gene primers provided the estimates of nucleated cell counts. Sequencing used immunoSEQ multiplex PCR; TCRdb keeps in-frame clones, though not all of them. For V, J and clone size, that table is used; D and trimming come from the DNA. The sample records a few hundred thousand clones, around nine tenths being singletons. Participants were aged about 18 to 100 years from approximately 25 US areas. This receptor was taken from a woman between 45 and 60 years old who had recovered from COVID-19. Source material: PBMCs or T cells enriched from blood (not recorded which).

The CDR3 nucleotides read TGCAGCGTATCGGGGACAGGGGGCGCGGGCACTGAAGCTTTCTTT. This sequence encodes CSVSGTGGAGTEAFF. The chain combines TRBV29-1 with TRBJ1-1, with 12 positions matching TRBD1. The CDR3 is 15 residues long. The V and J ends lost 6 bases and 4 bases, in that order; junction bases with no gene match: 9. Germline V gene lookup returns CDR1 SQVTM and CDR2 ANQGSEA.